In its sample, the clone carrying this T cell receptor beta chain was seen a few times. Next came a second PCR, run for roughly 7 to 12 cycles, which used a sample-barcoded 5' primer along with a J-beta primer mix. TCRdb re-derived calls from the 5' RACE reads in MiXCR, one entry per CDR3 protein. This table has 550,000 to 650,000 distinct CDR3 sequences, about 27% appearing once. This entry belongs to a study of blood T cells in healthy people across ages. The CDR3 spans 12 residues. CDR1 is SNHLY and CDR2 is FYNNEI in the germline V gene. Between the trimmed V and J ends, which lost 3 bases and 8 bases, there was a span of 8 bases. The data were also submitted as part of a second study, on T cells of mothers and their children. This second study says: Reverse transcription into cDNA received all extracted RNA, at approximately 1.5 ug per 15 ul.

Specimen: blood. The chain is built from TRBV2 and TRBJ2-4, with unresolved D. The receptor was isolated from a boy between 2 and 15 years old in good health. The CDR3 reads CASSDRTYIQYF. As DNA, the CDR3 is TGTGCCAGCAGTGATAGGACGTACATTCAGTACTTC.